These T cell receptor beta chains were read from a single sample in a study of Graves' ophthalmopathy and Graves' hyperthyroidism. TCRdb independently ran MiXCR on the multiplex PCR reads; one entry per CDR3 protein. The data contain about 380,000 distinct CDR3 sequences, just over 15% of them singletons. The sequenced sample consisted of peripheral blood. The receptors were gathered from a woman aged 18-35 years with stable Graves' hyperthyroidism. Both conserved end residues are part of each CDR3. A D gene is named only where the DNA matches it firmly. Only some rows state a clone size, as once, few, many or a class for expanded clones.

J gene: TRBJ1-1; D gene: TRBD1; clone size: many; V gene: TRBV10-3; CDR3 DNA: TGTGCCATCAGGGACAGGGAGCACACTGAAGCTTTCTTT; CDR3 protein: CAIRDREHTEAFF
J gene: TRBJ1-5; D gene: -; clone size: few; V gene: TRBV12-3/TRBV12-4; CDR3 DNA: TGTGCCAGCAGTTCCCTGTTAAGGGCCGGCGTGCCCCAGCATTTT; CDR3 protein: CASSSLLRAGVPQHF
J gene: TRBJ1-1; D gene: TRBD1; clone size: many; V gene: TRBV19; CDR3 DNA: TGTGCCAGTAGACAGGGGGCAGACACTGAAGCTTTCTTT; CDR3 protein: CASRQGADTEAFF
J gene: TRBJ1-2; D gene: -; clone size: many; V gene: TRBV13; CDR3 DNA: TGTGCCAGCAGCTTAGGACAGACCGATGGCTACACCTTC; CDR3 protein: CASSLGQTDGYTF
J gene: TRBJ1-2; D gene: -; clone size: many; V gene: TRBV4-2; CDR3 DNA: TGTGCCAGCAGCCAAGATAAGGCAGGGCGGGGCGGCTACACCTTC; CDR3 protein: CASSQDKAGRGGYTF
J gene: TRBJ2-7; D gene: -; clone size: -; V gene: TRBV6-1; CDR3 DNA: TGTGCCAGCAGTGAAACGGCTAGCTACGAGCAGTACTTC; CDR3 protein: CASSETASYEQYF
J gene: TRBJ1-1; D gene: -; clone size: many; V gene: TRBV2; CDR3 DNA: TGTGCCACCTCGGGAGGGAAGGTTGGGTTGGCTTCCACTGAAGCTTTCTTT; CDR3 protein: CATSGGKVGLASTEAFF
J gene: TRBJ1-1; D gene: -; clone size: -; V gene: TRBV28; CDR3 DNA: TGTGCCAGCAGCCAAGCCCCTACAGGTTACACTGAAGCTTTCTTT; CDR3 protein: CASSQAPTGYTEAFF
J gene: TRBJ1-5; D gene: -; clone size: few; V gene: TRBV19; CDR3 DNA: TGTGCCAGTATCACCACACGTAATAGCAATCGGCCCCAGCATTTT; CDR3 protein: CASITTRNSNRPQHF
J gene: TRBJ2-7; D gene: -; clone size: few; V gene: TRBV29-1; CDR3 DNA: TGCAGCGTTTTTCAGACGGACGCTTACGAGCAGTACTTC; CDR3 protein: CSVFQTDAYEQYF
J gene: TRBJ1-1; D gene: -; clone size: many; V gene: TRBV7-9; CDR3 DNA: TGTGCCAGCAGCGCGCTACAGGGGAACACTGAAGCTTTCTTT; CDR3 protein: CASSALQGNTEAFF